This T cell receptor (beta chain) was profiled in a study of shared clonotypes between healthy human individuals. Findings of the study overall: Only a few donors were included, so the genetic and exposure-history diversity represented was limited. Among donors, sharing of clonotypes was expected to be affected by sequencing depth.

After removal of 8 bases from V and 3 bases from J, the junction contained 8 bases not matched to a gene. Looked up from germline, CDR1 is SGHRS and CDR2 is YFSETQ. The CDR3 runs to 15 residues. The authors sequenced unsorted PBMC DNA on ten immunoSEQ deep assay plates. Sequenced by immunoSEQ multiplex PCR; TCRdb stores in-frame clones only, minus some. This table holds hundreds of thousands of clones, 79% found once. Of note for this clone: Its antigen is not known.

Source material: PBMCs. This receptor was identified in a woman in her thirties or forties in good health. Some clones in this sample may be carry-over from other donors' samples. The chain uses TRBV5-1 and TRBJ2-1; 10 nucleotides match TRBD2. The CDR3 DNA reads as TGCGCCAGTACCTCGAGCGGGGGGGGCTACAATGAGCAGTTCTTC. Translated, it gives CASTSSGGGYNEQFF.